This entry is about one T cell receptor (beta chain). With 7 bases removed from V and 3 bases from J, the gap between germline ends came to 18 bases. Germline V gene lookup returns CDR1 MNHEY and CDR2 SVGAGI. The CDR3 covers 15 residues. These data originate in a study of blood T cell repertoires in COVID-19. Study background: Samples of COVID-19 (acute and convalescent) were obtained from the United States, Italy and Spain. PBMCs, B-cell-depleted T cells, or T cells provided the cDNA or gDNA that made up the material.

Authors' methods: For nucleated cells, counts were estimated from reference gene primer amplification. Assay used: immunoSEQ multiplex PCR; TCRdb lists only in-frame clones, some missing. Clonal size and the V and J genes are those of that table, whereas D and trimming came from the DNA. The sample lists fewer than 200,000 clones; roughly 80% were seen once. This receptor was taken from a human donor in a cohort sampled during active COVID-19. The rearrangement joins TRBV6-5 to TRBJ1-2, with a possible D match to TRBD1 (5 bases). The sample taken for sequencing was peripheral blood. CDR3 sequence (DNA): TGTGCCAGCACCCCGGGGGTTGTCCCCCACTATGGCTACACCTTC. Protein sequence: CASTPGVVPHYGYTF.